Shown below are 12 T cell receptor beta chains from a single sample sequenced in a study of T cells in women clearing cervical HPV infection (dated by TCRdb to 2016 to 2018). Libraries were constructed by the immunoSEQ multiplex PCR assay. The immuneACCESS repertoire file appears here via TCRdb, limited to in-frame rearrangements. These files lack a portion of the clones; in checked studies, under half of the deficit traces to unresolved V genes, and the cause of the others is not known. The table for this sample records approximately 23,000 clones. About 3.3% of the sample is held by the ten biggest clonotypes. Sequenced input: blood buffy coat. The receptors were gathered from a woman aged 18 to 75 with a cervical HPV16 infection that either progressed to CIN3+ or cleared (not recorded which).

On this clone: The read comes to an end 3 residues before the CDR3 does, leaving the germline J gene to fill in the end. This sequence joins TRBV30 and TRBJ2-7; possible D gene TRBD2, 6 bases. Between the trimmed V and J ends, which lost 2 bases and 6 bases, there was a span of 11 bases. CDR3 length equals 12 residues. Germline CDR1 reads GTSNPN; CDR2 reads SVGIG (reference sequence). The CDR3 protein is CAWSLQGLEQYF. CDR3 bases read: TGTGCCTGGAGTCTCCAGGGACTCGAG.

About this clone: The sequenced fragment ends 3 residues before the CDR3 boundary, so the rest is inferred from the germline J gene. The J gene is TRBJ2-3, the V gene TRBV5-1; 9 nucleotides agree with TRBD1. J lost 3 bases, V lost 4 bases, and 6 bases had no gene match. Germline V gene sequence: CDR1 SGHRS, CDR2 YFSETQ. The CDR3 covers 15 residues. The CDR3 is CASSVDGQGTDTQYF. CDR3 DNA (partial): TGCGCCAGCAGCGTGGATGGACAGGGGACAGATACG.

Concerning this clone: The missing CDR3 end, 3 residues past where the read stops, is filled in from the germline J gene. This chain joins TRBV20-1 and TRBJ2-1; TRBD2 aligns across 10 bases. Germline values: CDR1 DFQATT, CDR2 SNEGSKA (reference sequence). J lost 8 bases, V lost 5 bases, and 12 bases had no gene match. The CDR3 has 15 residues. CDR3 bases read: TGCAGTGCTGACACCGGGGCTAGCGGGAGCGATGAG. This sequence encodes CSADTGASGSDE. In full, the CDR3 is CSADTGASGSDEQFF.

On this clone itself: Read coverage stops 3 residues before the CDR3 terminus; the germline J gene supplies the remainder. The chain employs TRBV20-1 and TRBJ1-2, with unresolved D. With 0 bases removed from V and 0 bases from J, the gap between germline ends came to 5 bases. CDR3 size: 13 residues. The germline V gene has CDR1 DFQATT and CDR2 SNEGSKA (reference sequence). This CDR3 reads CSARDTANYGYTF. The DNA read from the CDR3 is TGCAGTGCTAGAGATACAGCTAACTATGGC.

For this clone: The read halts 3 residues ahead of the CDR3 end, with the missing end drawn from the germline J gene. This rearrangement joins TRBV2 to TRBJ2-7; D might be TRBD2 (7 bases). Trimming removed 2 bases from V and 1 base from J, with 9 bases in between. Germline V gene sequence: CDR1 SNHLY, CDR2 FYNNEI. The CDR3 has 14 residues. The CDR3 sequence: CASSERGGSYEQYF. The CDR3 DNA, read in part, is TGTGCCAGCAGTGAAAGGGGGGGATCCTACGAG.

Comments on this clone: The CDR3 end falls 3 residues outside the read, so it is completed with the germline J gene. The chain combines TRBV7-6 with TRBJ2-1, with TRBD2 matching 11 bases. The CDR3 is made up of 17 amino acids. CDR1 and CDR2 (germline): SGHVS, FNYEAQ. The ends lost 1 base at V and 1 base at J; junction bases unmatched: 3. The sequenced CDR3 bases are TGTGCCAGCAGCTTAGGAGGGACTAGCGGTTCCTACAATGAG. Translating gives CASSLGGTSGSYNE. The whole CDR3 protein is CASSLGGTSGSYNEQFF.

To note about this clone: The read ends 3 residues shy of where the CDR3 ends; the end is completed using the germline J gene. The chain has TRBV30 and TRBJ1-2; the D is unclear. The germline CDR1 and CDR2 sequences are GTSNPN and SVGIG (reference sequence). The length of the CDR3 is 12 residues. V was cut by 6 bases and J by 5 bases, with 13 bases left in between. The CDR3 reads CACPAVYYGYTF. The sequenced CDR3 bases are TGTGCCTGTCCCGCGGTTTATTATGGC.

About this clone itself: The read gets to within 3 residues of the CDR3 end, and the germline J gene fills in the rest. V is TRBV6-2 or TRBV6-3 and J is TRBJ2-7; TRBD2 agrees at 9 bases. CDR3 length: 14 residues. Per germline, CDR1 MNHEY and CDR2 SVGEGT. V trimming: 10 bases; J trimming: 5 bases; junction bases outside the gene matches: 12. Here the CDR3 reads CATTLSGSFNEQYF. CDR3 DNA (partial): TGTGCCACCACCCTTAGCGGGAGTTTTAACGAG.

In the case of this clone: Read data end 3 residues before the CDR3 end; the end is taken from the germline J gene. The chain links TRBV20-1 to TRBJ2-1; 12 bases fit TRBD2. Unmatched junction bases numbered 8, after V lost 5 bases and J lost 0 bases. Germline assignment: CDR1 DFQATT and CDR2 SNEGSKA (reference sequence). This CDR3 has 17 residues. The DNA read from the CDR3 is TGCAGTGCTCCTTCAAGACTAGCGGGGGTCTCCTACAATGAG. Translation: CSAPSRLAGVSYNE. The whole CDR3 sequence reads CSAPSRLAGVSYNEQFF.

For this clone: Sequencing ends 3 residues short of the CDR3 end; the germline J gene provides the rest. The V call is TRBV7-9, the J call TRBJ2-2; 9 bases agree with TRBD1. The CDR3 has 15 residues. Germline trimming cut 5 bases from V and 3 bases from J; bases unmatched to any gene: 4. In germline, CDR1 is SEHNR, CDR2 FQNEAQ (reference sequence). CDR3 amino acids: CASSPGTGYTGELFF. The DNA read from the CDR3 is TGTGCCAGCAGCCCGGGGACAGGGTACACCGGGGAG. Filled out from reference TRBV7-9 and TRBJ2-2, the complete variable domain reads DTGVSQNPRHKITKRGQNVTFRCDPISEHNRLYWYRQTLGQGPEFLTYFQNEAQLEKSRLLSDRFSAERPKGSFSTLEIQRTEQGDSAMYLCASSPGTGYTGELFFGEGSRLTVL.

As to this clone: The CDR3 end is not reached by the read, which stops 3 residues before it; the germline J gene fills it in. Within the sample, other DNA sequences also encode this same CDR3. The rearrangement uses TRBV18 and TRBJ2-3; TRBD2 agrees at 9 bases. The CDR3 is 15 residues long. V was clipped by 6 bases and J by 4 bases; unmatched bases: 8. Looked up from germline, CDR1 is KGHSH and CDR2 is LQKENI. CDR3 protein: CASSLGTSSADTQYF. The DNA read from the CDR3 is TGTGCCAGCTCGCTCGGGACTAGCAGTGCAGATACG.

With respect to this clone: The observed sequence ends 3 residues before the CDR3 terminus, with the missing tail filled in from the germline J gene. The chain is built from TRBV19 and TRBJ2-7; D is ambiguous. Trimming took 5 bases from V and 0 from J, leaving 8 bases between them. Germline CDR1 and CDR2: LNHDA and SQIVND (reference sequence). The CDR3 is made up of 13 amino acids. This CDR3 is CASSERNSYEQYF. CDR3 bases read: TGTGCCAGTAGTGAGCGCAACTCCTACGAG.